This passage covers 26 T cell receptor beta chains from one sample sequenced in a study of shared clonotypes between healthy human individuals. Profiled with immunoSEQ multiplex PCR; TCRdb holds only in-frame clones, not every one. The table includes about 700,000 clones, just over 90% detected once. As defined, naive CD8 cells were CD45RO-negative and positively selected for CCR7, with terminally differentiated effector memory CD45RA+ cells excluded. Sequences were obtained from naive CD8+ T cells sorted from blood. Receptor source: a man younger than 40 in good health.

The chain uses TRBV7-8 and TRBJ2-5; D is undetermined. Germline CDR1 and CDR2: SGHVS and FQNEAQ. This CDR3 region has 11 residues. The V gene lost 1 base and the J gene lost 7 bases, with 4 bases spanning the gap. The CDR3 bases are TGTGCCAGCAGCTTAGAGGGGACCCAGTACTTC. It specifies CASSLEGTQYF.

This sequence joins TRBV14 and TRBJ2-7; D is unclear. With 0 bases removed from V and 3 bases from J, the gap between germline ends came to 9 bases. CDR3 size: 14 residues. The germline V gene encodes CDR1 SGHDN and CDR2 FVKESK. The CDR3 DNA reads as TGTGCCAGCAGCCAAGAAGGTCAGTTCTACGAGCAGTACTTC. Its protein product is CASSQEGQFYEQYF.

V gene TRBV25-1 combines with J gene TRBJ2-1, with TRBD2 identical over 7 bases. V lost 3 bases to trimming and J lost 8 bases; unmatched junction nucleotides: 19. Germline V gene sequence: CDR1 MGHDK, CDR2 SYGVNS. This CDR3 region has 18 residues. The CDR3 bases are TGTGCCAGCAGTGAGTACCCAAGGGGCAGGGCTAGCGGTTATGAGCAGTTCTTC. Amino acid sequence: CASSEYPRGRASGYEQFF.

CDR3 loop: CASSPYLWGQTRTDTQYF. For the CDR3, the DNA is TGTGCCAGCAGCCCATACCTCTGGGGGCAGACCCGCACAGATACGCAGTATTTT. The chain has TRBV7-2 and TRBJ2-3; the D gene is possibly TRBD1 (6 bases). The V gene lost 5 bases and the J gene lost 1 base, with 22 bases spanning the gap. Germline V gene sequence: CDR1 SGHTA, CDR2 FQGNSA. This CDR3 has 18 residues.

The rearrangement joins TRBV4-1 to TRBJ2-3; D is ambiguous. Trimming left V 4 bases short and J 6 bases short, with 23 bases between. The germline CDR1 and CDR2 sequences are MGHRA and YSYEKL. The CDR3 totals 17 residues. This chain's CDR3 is CASSPRVGAKLEDTQYF. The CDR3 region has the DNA TGCGCCAGCAGCCCCCGAGTTGGCGCAAAACTGGAGGATACGCAGTATTTT.

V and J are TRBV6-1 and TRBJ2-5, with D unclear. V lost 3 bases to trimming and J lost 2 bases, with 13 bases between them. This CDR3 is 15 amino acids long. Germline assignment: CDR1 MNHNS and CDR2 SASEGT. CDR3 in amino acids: CASSDLGNPQETQYF. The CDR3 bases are TGTGCCAGCAGTGACTTGGGGAACCCTCAAGAGACCCAGTACTTC.

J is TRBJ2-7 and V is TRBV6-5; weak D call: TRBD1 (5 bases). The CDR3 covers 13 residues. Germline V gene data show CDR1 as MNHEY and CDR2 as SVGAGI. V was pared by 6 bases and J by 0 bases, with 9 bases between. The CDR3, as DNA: TGTGCCAGCAGCGACACAGGCTCCTACGAGCAGTACTTC. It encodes CASSDTGSYEQYF.

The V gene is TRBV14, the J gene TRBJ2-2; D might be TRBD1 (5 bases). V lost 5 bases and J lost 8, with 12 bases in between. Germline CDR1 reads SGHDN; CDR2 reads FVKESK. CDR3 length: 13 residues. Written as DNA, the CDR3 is TGTGCCAGCAGCTTCACAGGCCGAGGGGAGCTGTTTTTT. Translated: CASSFTGRGELFF.

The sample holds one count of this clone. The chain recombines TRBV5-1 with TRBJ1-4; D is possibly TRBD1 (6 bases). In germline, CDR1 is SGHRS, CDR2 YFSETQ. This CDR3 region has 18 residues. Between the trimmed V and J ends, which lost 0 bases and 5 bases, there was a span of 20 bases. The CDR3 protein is CASSLEVGRGGINEKLFF. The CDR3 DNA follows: TGCGCCAGCAGCTTGGAGGTGGGCCGAGGGGGGATAAATGAAAAACTGTTTTTT.

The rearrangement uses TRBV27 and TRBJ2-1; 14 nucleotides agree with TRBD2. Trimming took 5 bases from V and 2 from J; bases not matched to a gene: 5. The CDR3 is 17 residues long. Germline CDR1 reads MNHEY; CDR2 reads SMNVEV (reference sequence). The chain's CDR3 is CASSRLAGGKPYNEQFF. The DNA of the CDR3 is TGTGCCAGCAGTCGACTAGCGGGAGGGAAACCCTACAATGAGCAGTTCTTC.

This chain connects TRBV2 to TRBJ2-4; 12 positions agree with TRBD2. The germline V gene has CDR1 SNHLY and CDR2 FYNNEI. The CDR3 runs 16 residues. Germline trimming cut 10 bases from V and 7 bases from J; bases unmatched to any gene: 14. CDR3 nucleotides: TGTGCCAACTCGGGGTCCCTAGCGGGAGGGCGGAACATTCAGTACTTC. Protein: CANSGSLAGGRNIQYF. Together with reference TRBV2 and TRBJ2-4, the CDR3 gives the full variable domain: EPEVTQTPSHQVTQMGQEVILRCVPISNHLYFYWYRQILGQKVEFLVSFYNNEISEKSEIFDDQFSVERPDGSNFTLKIRSTKLEDSAMYFCANSGSLAGGRNIQYFGAGTRLSVL.

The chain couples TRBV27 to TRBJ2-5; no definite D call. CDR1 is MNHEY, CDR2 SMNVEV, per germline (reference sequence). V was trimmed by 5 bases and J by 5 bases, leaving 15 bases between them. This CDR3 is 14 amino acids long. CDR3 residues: CASSIGISHETQYF. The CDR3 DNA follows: TGTGCCAGCAGTATCGGTATTAGTCACGAGACCCAGTACTTC.

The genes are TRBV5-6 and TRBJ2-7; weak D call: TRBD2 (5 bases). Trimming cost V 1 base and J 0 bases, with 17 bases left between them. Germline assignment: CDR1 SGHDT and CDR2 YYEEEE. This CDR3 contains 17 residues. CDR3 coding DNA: TGTGCCAGCAGCTTGCGTCCCCGAAATACTAGCTCCTACGAGCAGTACTTC. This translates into CASSLRPRNTSSYEQYF.

In DNA, the CDR3 is TGTGCCAGCAGTTTAAGGCAAGGAAGAGCGTTCAACTACGAGCAGTACTTC. It translates to CASSLRQGRAFNYEQYF. The J gene is TRBJ2-7, the V gene TRBV28, with D hard to call. The CDR3 contains 17 residues. V was cut by 2 bases and J by 3 bases, with 20 bases left in between. From germline, CDR1 is MDHEN and CDR2 SYDVKM.

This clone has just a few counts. CDR3 nucleotides: TGCGCCAGCAGTGGGACTAGCGGGGAGGGCAATGAGCAGTTCTTC. Translation gives CASSGTSGEGNEQFF. V is TRBV10-2 and J is TRBJ2-1, with TRBD2 matching 12 bases. CDR3 size: 15 residues. The V gene's germline CDR1 is WSHSY and CDR2 SAAADI. After removal of 4 bases from V and 6 bases from J, the junction contained 4 bases not matched to a gene.

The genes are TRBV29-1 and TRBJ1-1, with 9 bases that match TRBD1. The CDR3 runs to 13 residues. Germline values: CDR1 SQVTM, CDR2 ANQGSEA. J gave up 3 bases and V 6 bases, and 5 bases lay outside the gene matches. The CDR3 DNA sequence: TGCAGCGTGACCGGGACAGGGCACACTGAAGCTTTCTTT. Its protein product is CSVTGTGHTEAFF.

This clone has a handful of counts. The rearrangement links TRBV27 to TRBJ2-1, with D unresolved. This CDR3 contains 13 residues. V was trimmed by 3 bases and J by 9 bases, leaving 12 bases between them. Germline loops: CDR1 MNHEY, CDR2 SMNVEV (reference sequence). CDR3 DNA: TGTGCCAGCAGTTTCAACCAGCGCGGTGAGCAGTTCTTC. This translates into CASSFNQRGEQFF.

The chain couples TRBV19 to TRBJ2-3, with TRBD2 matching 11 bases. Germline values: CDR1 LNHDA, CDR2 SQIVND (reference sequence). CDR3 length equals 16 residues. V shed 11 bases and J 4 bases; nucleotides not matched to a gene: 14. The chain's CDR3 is CASTGVSGRAADTQYF. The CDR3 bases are TGTGCCTCTACAGGAGTTAGCGGGAGGGCCGCAGATACGCAGTATTTT.

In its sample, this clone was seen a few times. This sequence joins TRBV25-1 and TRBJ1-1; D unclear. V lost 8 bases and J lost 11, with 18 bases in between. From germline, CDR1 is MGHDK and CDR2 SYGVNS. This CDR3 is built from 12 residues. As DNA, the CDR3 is TGTGCCAGCTCCCCCGGGAAATTAATGGCTTTCTTT. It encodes CASSPGKLMAFF. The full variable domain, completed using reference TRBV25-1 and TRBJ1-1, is EADIYQTPRYLVIGTGKKITLECSQTMGHDKMYWYQQDPGMELHLIHYSYGVNSTEKGDLSSESTVSRIRTEHFPLTLESARPSHTSQYLCASSPGKLMAFFGQGTRLTVV.

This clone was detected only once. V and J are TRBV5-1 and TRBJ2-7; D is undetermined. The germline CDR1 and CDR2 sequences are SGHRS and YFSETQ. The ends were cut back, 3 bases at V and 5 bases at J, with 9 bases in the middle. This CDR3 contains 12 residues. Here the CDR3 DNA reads TGCGCCAGCAGCTGGCGCCAGGACGAGCAGTACTTC. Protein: CASSWRQDEQYF.

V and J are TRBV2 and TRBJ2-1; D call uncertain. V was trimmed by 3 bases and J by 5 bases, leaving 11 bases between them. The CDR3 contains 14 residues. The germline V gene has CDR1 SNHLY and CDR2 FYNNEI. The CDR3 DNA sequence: TGTGCCAGCAGTGACCCAATGGAGAACAATGAGCAGTTCTTC. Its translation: CASSDPMENNEQFF.

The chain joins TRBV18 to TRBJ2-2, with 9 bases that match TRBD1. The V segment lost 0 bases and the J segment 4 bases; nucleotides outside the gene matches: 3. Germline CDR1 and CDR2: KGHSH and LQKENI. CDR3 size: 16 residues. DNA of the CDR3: TGTGCCAGCTCACCACCTGGGACAGGGAGCACCGGGGAGCTGTTTTTT. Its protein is CASSPPGTGSTGELFF.

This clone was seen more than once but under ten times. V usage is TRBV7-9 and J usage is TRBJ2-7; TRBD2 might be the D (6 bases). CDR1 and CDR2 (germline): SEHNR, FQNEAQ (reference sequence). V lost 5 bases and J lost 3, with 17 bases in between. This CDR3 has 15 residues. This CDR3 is CASSHPREVGYEQYF. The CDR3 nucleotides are TGTGCCAGCAGCCATCCAAGGGAGGTCGGCTACGAGCAGTACTTC. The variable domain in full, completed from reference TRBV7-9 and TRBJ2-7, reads DTGVSQNPRHKITKRGQNVTFRCDPISEHNRLYWYRQTLGQGPEFLTYFQNEAQLEKSRLLSDRFSAERPKGSFSTLEIQRTEQGDSAMYLCASSHPREVGYEQYFGPGTRLTVT.

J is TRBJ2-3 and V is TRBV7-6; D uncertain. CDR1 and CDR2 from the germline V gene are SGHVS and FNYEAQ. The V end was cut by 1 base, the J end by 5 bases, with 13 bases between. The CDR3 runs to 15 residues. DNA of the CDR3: TGTGCCAGCAGCTTAGGACCCTTACCTCGAGATACGCAGTATTTT. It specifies CASSLGPLPRDTQYF.

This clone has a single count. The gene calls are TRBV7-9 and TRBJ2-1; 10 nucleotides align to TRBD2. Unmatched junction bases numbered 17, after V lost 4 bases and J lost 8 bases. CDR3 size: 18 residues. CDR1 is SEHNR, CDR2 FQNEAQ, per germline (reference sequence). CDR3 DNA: TGTGCCAGCAGCTCCCCAGGGGGTCTAGCGGGAGTTTCTGATGAGCAGTTCTTC. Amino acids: CASSSPGGLAGVSDEQFF.

The CDR3 coding sequence is TGTGCCAGCAGTTACTTAGGGGTACACTACGAGCAGTACTTC. It translates to CASSYLGVHYEQYF. The rearrangement joins TRBV6-6 to TRBJ2-7; TRBD1 might be the D (5 bases). The CDR3 is 14 residues long. Germline V gives CDR1 MNHNY, CDR2 SVGAGI (reference sequence). Trimming left V 1 base short and J 3 bases short, with 10 bases between.